This T cell receptor beta chain derives from a study of CXCR3-negative and CXCR3-positive naive CD8 T cells. Study-level findings and limits: Naive CXCR3-negative and CXCR3-positive cells had similar TRBV-TRBJ usage; memory differed.

With regard to this clonotype: What it recognizes is unknown.

The CDR3 runs to 16 residues. Germline V gene data show CDR1 as SQVTM and CDR2 as ANQGSEA. In preparing the TRB cDNA libraries, 5' RACE with UMI labels was used. TCRdb reprocessed the 5' RACE reads and reports one entry per CDR3 protein, with no DNA. The sample includes about 66,000 distinct CDR3 sequences. V gene TRBV29-1 combines with J gene TRBJ2-5; the TCRdb D gene call, TRBD1, has no DNA to confirm it. This TCR came from a human donor in good health. Some clones in this sample may be carry-over from other donors' samples. Sequenced: naive CXCR3- CD8+ T cells from blood. As for subset: CD45RO-CCR7+CD27+CD95- naive CD8+ T cells lacking CXCR3 (TNR3-). CDR3 loop: CSVELLVPGSRETQYF.